A selection of T cell receptor beta chains follows, all from one sample in a study of beta chain features in type 1 diabetes. Some clones are missing from TCRdb's copy, which holds only in-frame ones; the method was immunoSEQ multiplex PCR. The sample contains 350,000 to 450,000 clones, 11% to 15% of which appear only once. Sequencing was carried out using naive CD4+ T cells from blood. The receptors shown here come from a man aged 25-45 years in good health. Each CDR3 is given with its conserved first and last residue. The order of the fields is clone size, D gene, J gene, V gene, CDR3 DNA, CDR3 protein. A D gene is named only where the DNA matches it firmly. Clone size is shown for a subset of rows, as once, few, many or a class of expanded clone.

-	-	TRBJ2-1	TRBV19	TGTGCCAGTAGTTTGTCTGGCAATGAGCAGTTCTTC	CASSLSGNEQFF
many	TRBD1	TRBJ1-6	TRBV2	TGTGCCAGCAGTGAACGGCGGGACAGCCACTTT	CASSERRDSHF
-	-	TRBJ1-1	TRBV6-5	TGTGCCAGCAGTGCCCGCGGGGGAATCACTGAAGCTTTCTTT	CASSARGGITEAFF
-	-	TRBJ2-7	TRBV11-2	TGTGCCAGCAGCTTAGTTGCTATTCATTCCTACGAGCAGTACTTC	CASSLVAIHSYEQYF
-	TRBD2	TRBJ2-5	TRBV30	TGTGCCTGGAGTCGGGGTAGCGGGAGCCCCGAGACCCAGTACTTC	CAWSRGSGSPETQYF
-	-	TRBJ2-6	TRBV7-2	TGTGCCAGCAGCTTAGGCTGGCGGGGGCGAGGGGCCAACGTCCTGACTTTC	CASSLGWRGRGANVLTF
-	-	TRBJ1-5	TRBV29-1	TGCAGCGCAATCCCTGGGGTGGGGAATCAGCCCCAGCATTTT	CSAIPGVGNQPQHF
-	TRBD1	TRBJ2-7	TRBV6-5	TGTGCCAGCAGGGACAGGGCCTACGAGCAGTACTTC	CASRDRAYEQYF
-	-	TRBJ1-1	TRBV6-5	TGTGCCAGCAGTTACTCGAGGGGCACTGAAGCTTTCTTT	CASSYSRGTEAFF
few	-	TRBJ2-5	TRBV5-1	TGCGCCAGCAGCTTTAATAGGGGACGGAATCCGAAAGAGACCCAGTACTTC	CASSFNRGRNPKETQYF
few	TRBD2	TRBJ2-3	TRBV7-2	TGTGCCAGCAGCCGAACAATTACTAGCGGGAGAGGCACAGATACGCAGTATTTT	CASSRTITSGRGTDTQYF
few	TRBD2	TRBJ2-6	TRBV7-2	TGTGCCAGCAGCTCGGGACTAGCGGGAGGGTACGGGGCCAACGTCCTGACTTTC	CASSSGLAGGYGANVLTF
few	-	TRBJ2-1	TRBV15	TGTGCCACCAGCAGAGTTTCGGGGGCCTTAGTGAATGAGCAGTTCTTC	CATSRVSGALVNEQFF
-	TRBD1	TRBJ1-4	TRBV14	TGTGCCAGCAGCCCGCGGGACAGGGTAAATGAAAAACTGTTTTTT	CASSPRDRVNEKLFF
-	-	TRBJ1-3	TRBV5-6	TGTGCCAGCAACACCCGGGGGACTGGAAACACCATATATTTT	CASNTRGTGNTIYF
-	TRBD2	TRBJ2-1	TRBV13	TGTGCCAGCAGCCGGCCGGGACTAGCGGGATCGGGTGAGCAGTTCTTC	CASSRPGLAGSGEQFF
few	-	TRBJ1-1	TRBV30	TGTGCCCGTTACCTTATGGATTCGGGGGAAGCTTTCTTT	CARYLMDSGEAFF